This TCR beta chain was sequenced for a study of monozygotic twins with inflammatory bowel disease. Study-level points and caveats: Individual T cell subtypes were not distinguishable.

TCRdb reprocessed the 5' RACE reads; each CDR3 protein has one entry and no DNA is given. This sample's table reports approximately 110,000 distinct CDR3 sequences. The CDR3 is 14 amino acids. Germline CDR1 and CDR2: LNHNV and YYDKDF (reference sequence). Turning to this clonotype: What it recognizes is unknown.

This clonotype originated in a human donor with ulcerative colitis or Crohn's disease, or a healthy co-twin of an affected twin (not recorded which). The rearrangement joins TRBV15 to TRBJ2-5; TCRdb picks TRBD2, but there is no DNA to check that call. The sample consisted of blood. CDR3 amino acids: CATSRRGDQETQYF.